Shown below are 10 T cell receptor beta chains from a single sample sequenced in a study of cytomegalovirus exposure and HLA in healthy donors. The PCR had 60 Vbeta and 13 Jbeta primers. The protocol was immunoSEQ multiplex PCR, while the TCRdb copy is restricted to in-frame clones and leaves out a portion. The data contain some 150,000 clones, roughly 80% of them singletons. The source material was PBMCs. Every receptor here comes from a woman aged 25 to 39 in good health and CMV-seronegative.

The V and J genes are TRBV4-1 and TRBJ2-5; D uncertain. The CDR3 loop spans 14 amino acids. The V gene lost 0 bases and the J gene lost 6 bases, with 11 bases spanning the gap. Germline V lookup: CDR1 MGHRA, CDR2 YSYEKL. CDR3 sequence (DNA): TGCGCCAGCAGCCAAGATCTGGGCAGAAAGACCCAGTACTTC. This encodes CASSQDLGRKTQYF.

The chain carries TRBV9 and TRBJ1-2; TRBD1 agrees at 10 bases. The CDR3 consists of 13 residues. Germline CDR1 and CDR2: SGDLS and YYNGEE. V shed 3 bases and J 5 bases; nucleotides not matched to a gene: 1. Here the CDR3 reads CASSEDRGYGYTF. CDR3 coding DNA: TGTGCCAGCAGCGAGGACAGGGGGTATGGCTACACCTTC.

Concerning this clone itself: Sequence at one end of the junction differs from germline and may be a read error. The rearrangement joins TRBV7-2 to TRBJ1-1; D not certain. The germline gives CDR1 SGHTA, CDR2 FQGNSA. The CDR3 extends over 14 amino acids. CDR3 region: CASSQRQPNIEAFF. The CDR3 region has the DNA TGTGCCAGCAGCCAGAGGCAGCCGAACATTGAAGCTTTCTTT.

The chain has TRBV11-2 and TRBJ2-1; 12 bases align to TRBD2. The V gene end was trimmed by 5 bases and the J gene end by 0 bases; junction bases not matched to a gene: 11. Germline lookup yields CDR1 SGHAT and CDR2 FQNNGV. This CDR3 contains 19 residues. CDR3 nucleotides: TGTGCCAGCAGCACTCGACTAGCGGGAGCGTTAAGCTCCTACAATGAGCAGTTCTTC. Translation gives CASSTRLAGALSSYNEQFF.

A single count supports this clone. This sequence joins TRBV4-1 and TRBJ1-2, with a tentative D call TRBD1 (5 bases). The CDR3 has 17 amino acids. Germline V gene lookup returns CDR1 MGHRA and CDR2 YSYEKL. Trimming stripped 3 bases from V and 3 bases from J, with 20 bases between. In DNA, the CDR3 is TGCGCCAGCAGCCAGGGTAGACAGAGGCCCGACGACTATGGCTACACCTTC. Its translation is CASSQGRQRPDDYGYTF.

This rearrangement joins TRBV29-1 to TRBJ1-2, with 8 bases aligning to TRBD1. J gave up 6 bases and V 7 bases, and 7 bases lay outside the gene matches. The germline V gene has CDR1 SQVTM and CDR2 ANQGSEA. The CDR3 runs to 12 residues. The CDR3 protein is CSGLGQAHGYTF. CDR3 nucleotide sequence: TGCAGCGGCCTGGGACAGGCGCATGGCTACACCTTC.

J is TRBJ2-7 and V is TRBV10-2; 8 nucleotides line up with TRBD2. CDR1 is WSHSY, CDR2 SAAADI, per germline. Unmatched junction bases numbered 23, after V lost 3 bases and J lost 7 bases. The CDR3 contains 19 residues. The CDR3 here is CASSDPSDWEQRGPWEQYF. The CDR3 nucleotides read TGCGCCAGCAGTGACCCTAGTGACTGGGAGCAGCGGGGGCCTTGGGAGCAGTACTTC.

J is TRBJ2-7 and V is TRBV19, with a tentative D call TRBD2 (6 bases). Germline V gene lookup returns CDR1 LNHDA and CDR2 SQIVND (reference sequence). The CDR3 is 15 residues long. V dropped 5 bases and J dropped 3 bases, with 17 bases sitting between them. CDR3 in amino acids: CASSLGPGGGYEQYF. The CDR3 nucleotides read TGTGCCAGTAGTTTGGGACCTGGGGGAGGCTACGAGCAGTACTTC.

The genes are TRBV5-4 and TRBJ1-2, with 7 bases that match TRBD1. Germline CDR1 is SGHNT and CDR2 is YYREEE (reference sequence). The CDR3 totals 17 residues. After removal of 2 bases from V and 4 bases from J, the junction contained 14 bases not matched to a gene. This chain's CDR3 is CASSLPNQPTGVYGYTF. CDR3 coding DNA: TGTGCCAGCAGCTTACCAAACCAGCCAACAGGGGTCTATGGCTACACCTTC. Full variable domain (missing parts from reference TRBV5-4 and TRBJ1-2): ETGVTQSPTHLIKTRGQQVTLRCSSQSGHNTVSWYQQALGQGPQFIFQYYREEENGRGNFPPRFSGLQFPNYSSELNVNALELDDSALYLCASSLPNQPTGVYGYTFGSGTRLTVV.

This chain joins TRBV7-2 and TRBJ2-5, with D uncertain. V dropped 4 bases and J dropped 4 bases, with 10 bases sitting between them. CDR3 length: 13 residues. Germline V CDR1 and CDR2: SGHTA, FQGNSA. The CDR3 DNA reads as TGTGCCAGCAGCTCCTCTCGGAGAGAGACCCAGTACTTC. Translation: CASSSSRRETQYF.